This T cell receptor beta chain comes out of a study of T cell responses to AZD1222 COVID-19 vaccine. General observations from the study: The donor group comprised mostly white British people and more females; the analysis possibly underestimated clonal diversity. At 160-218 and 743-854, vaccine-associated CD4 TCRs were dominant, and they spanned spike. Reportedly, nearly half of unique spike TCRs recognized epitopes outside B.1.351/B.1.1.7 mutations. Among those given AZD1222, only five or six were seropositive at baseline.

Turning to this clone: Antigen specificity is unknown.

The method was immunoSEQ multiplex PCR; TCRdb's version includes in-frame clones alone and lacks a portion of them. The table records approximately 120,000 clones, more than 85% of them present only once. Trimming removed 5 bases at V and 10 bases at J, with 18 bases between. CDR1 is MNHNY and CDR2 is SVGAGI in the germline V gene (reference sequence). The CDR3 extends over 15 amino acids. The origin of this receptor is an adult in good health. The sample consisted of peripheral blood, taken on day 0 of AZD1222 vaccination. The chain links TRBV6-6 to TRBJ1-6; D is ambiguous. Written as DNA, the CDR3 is TGTGCCAGCAGTCCTCTCGGCACAGATACCTCACCCCTCCACTTT. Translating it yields CASSPLGTDTSPLHF.